The 12 T cell receptor beta chains given below trace back to one sample, sequenced in a study of post-analysis software for immune sequencing data (dated by TCRdb to between 2014 and 2017). Results the study describes overall, beyond this receptor: Significantly higher frequencies in patients than in controls were found for several TRBV segments, including TRBV5-6, TRBV5-1 and TRBV20-1.

No antigen is known for these receptors. The receptor library was made with PCR. The run used an Illumina HiSeq 2500. To reduce PCR and sequencing biases, unique molecular identifiers were incorporated into the TCR beta cDNA libraries. TCRdb applied fastp at Q25 and MiXCR to the public reads, then kept only in-frame beta chains. Rows merge per CDR3 protein into single entries with the most common DNA and genes. The sample includes around 180,000 distinct CDR3 sequences, with approximately 30% observed a single time. The ten top clones hold over 1.2% of the sample. Sequencing was carried out using blood. Source of these receptors: a girl aged 10 to 17 with multiple sclerosis.

V usage is TRBV7-2 and J usage is TRBJ2-1; TRBD2 matches at 9 bases. CDR1 is SGHTA and CDR2 is FQGNSA in the germline V gene. Trimming at V came to 5 bases and at J to 7 bases, leaving 15 bases not matched to a gene. The CDR3 consists of 17 residues. Here the CDR3 DNA reads TGTGCCAGCAGCATCGGGACTAGCATCGAGAGTAGGAATGAGCAGTTCTTC. It is translated as CASSIGTSIESRNEQFF.

This clonotype was seen a few times. This sequence joins TRBV28 and TRBJ2-3; the D gene is possibly TRBD2 (5 bases). Trimming shortened V by 3 bases and J by 2 bases, and 12 bases separated the two germline ends. Germline CDR1 MDHEN, CDR2 SYDVKM. The CDR3 is 15 residues long. The DNA for the CDR3 is TGTGCCAGCAGTTTCAGTCTAGCACTCACAGATACGCAGTATTTT. Protein sequence: CASSFSLALTDTQYF.

This clonotype appeared a few times. The chain uses TRBV10-3 and TRBJ2-1, with 10 bases aligning to TRBD2. The CDR3 is made up of 19 amino acids. CDR1 and CDR2 from the germline V gene are ENHRY and SYGVKD. The trim removed 6 bases at V and 1 base at J, leaving 15 bases unmatched. The DNA of the CDR3 is TGTGCCATCAGGGCCAGCGGGAGGGGCGGTACTATATCCTACAATGAGCAGTTCTTC. Encoded protein: CAIRASGRGGTISYNEQFF.

On this clonotype: One end of the junction is discordant with germline, which a read error may explain. The chain couples TRBV14 to TRBJ2-6; D unclear. Germline V gives CDR1 SGHDN, CDR2 FVKESK. The CDR3 has 15 amino acids. DNA for the CDR3: TGTGCCGGCAGCCCAAAGAGCTCTGGGGCCAACGTCCTGACTTTC. It is translated as CAGSPKSSGANVLTF.

This clonotype has only a few counts. CDR3 sequence: CASSSGGLRRLGETQYF. The CDR3 bases are TGTGCCAGCAGCTCGGGGGGGTTGCGTAGGCTCGGAGAGACCCAGTACTTC. V gene TRBV11-2 combines with J gene TRBJ2-5, with 8 bases identical to TRBD2. Germline trimming cut 4 bases from V and 4 bases from J; bases unmatched to any gene: 14. Germline CDR1 reads SGHAT; CDR2 reads FQNNGV. The CDR3 covers 17 residues.

This clonotype occurred many times. This chain joins TRBV5-5 and TRBJ1-2, with a tentative D call TRBD1 (6 bases). Germline assignment: CDR1 SGHKS and CDR2 YYEKEE (reference sequence). CDR3 length equals 15 residues. V was pared by 4 bases and J by 4 bases, with 17 bases between. Here the CDR3 reads CASSRDIVGSYGYTF. Here the CDR3 DNA reads TGTGCCAGCAGCAGGGACATTGTAGGGAGCTATGGCTACACCTTC.

The table lists this clonotype with a few counts. The CDR3 DNA reads as TGTGCCAGCAGCCCCGAGACAAAGGATGGCTACACCTTC. Translation gives CASSPETKDGYTF. V usage is TRBV13 and J usage is TRBJ1-2; no firm D call. V was trimmed by 5 bases and J by 6 bases, leaving 13 bases between them. The CDR3 has 13 residues. Germline CDR1 and CDR2: PRHDT and FYEKMQ (reference sequence).

This clonotype was counted ten times or more. The chain carries TRBV6-6 and TRBJ2-7; D is perhaps TRBD2 (6 bases). The germline V and J ends were trimmed by 9 bases and 5 bases, with 20 bases remaining between them. CDR3 length: 14 residues. Germline loops: CDR1 MNHNY, CDR2 SVGAGI (reference sequence). The CDR3, as DNA: TGTGCCAGTTTAAAACAGGAGGGAATCGACGAGCAGTACTTC. Protein: CASLKQEGIDEQYF.

J is TRBJ2-7 and V is TRBV4-2, with 7 bases that match TRBD2. Trimming cost V 4 bases and J 5 bases; bases outside gene matches: 14. The CDR3 is made up of 16 amino acids. Germline V gene sequence: CDR1 LGHNA, CDR2 YNFKEQ. Here the CDR3 reads CASSRKGTGGRHEQYF. CDR3 sequence (DNA): TGTGCCAGCAGCCGGAAAGGGACTGGCGGGAGACACGAGCAGTACTTC.

The chain couples TRBV18 to TRBJ2-7; D call uncertain. The germline CDR1 and CDR2 sequences are KGHSH and LQKENI. CDR3 size: 14 residues. V lost 3 bases, J lost 2 bases, and 11 bases lay in between. The DNA of the CDR3 is TGTGCCAGCTCACCGCGCTCCGGTACCTACGAGCAGTACTTC. Encoded protein: CASSPRSGTYEQYF.

Regarding this clonotype: This could be a read error, since a much larger clone is one nucleotide away. This chain connects TRBV27 to TRBJ2-5; maybe TRBD1 (6 bases). Germline CDR1 reads MNHEY; CDR2 reads SMNVEV (reference sequence). V lost 6 bases, J lost 11 bases, and 19 bases lay in between. The CDR3 has 13 amino acids. DNA for the CDR3: TGTGCCAGCAGCCCGACAGGACCCCATGAGCAGTACTTC. This gives the protein CASSPTGPHEQYF.

This clonotype was seen only a few times. The chain employs TRBV24-1 and TRBJ2-5, with no clear D. CDR1 and CDR2 from the germline V gene are KGHDR and SFDVKD. The CDR3 is 14 residues long. The germline V and J ends were trimmed by 2 bases and 3 bases, with 9 bases remaining between them. The CDR3 loop is CATSDSTTKETQYF. CDR3 bases: TGTGCCACCAGTGATTCGACCACGAAAGAGACCCAGTACTTC.